The 30 T cell receptor beta chains given below trace back to one sample, sequenced in a study of cytomegalovirus exposure and HLA in healthy donors. It was with 60 Vbeta and 13 Jbeta primers that the PCR ran. Here immunoSEQ multiplex PCR was the method, and the copy in TCRdb shows in-frame clones only, minus some. The sample comprises tens of thousands of clones, 67% of which are singletons, and approximately 7% rests with the top ten. The sample consisted of PBMCs. These receptors came from a woman aged 45-60 years in good health and CMV-seropositive.

CDR3 protein: CASSLAGRGTEAFF. DNA of the CDR3: TGTGCCAGCAGCTTAGCCGGCAGGGGCACTGAAGCTTTCTTT. The gene calls are TRBV7-9 and TRBJ1-1; possibly TRBD1 for D (6 bases). The CDR3 has 14 residues. The germline CDR1 and CDR2 sequences are SEHNR and FQNEAQ (reference sequence). Trimming removed 0 bases from V and 4 bases from J, with 9 bases in between.

The CDR3 nucleotides are TGTGCCAGCTCACTAGGACAGGGAGTCAATCAGCCCCAGCATTTT. Its translation is CASSLGQGVNQPQHF. The rearrangement joins TRBV18 to TRBJ1-5; 8 bases match TRBD1. The CDR3 is made up of 15 amino acids. Germline lookup yields CDR1 KGHSH and CDR2 LQKENI. V shed 4 bases and J 3 bases; nucleotides not matched to a gene: 5.

As for this clone: Relative to the germline gene, one junction end is altered; a read error may explain this. This rearrangement joins TRBV7-2 to TRBJ2-1; a possible D gene is TRBD2 (6 bases). The germline gives CDR1 SGHTA, CDR2 FQGNSA. This CDR3 is built from 15 residues. The CDR3 reads CASRRKGLSHNEQFF. The CDR3 nucleotides read TGTGCCAGCAGACGGAAGGGACTCTCCCACAATGAGCAGTTCTTC.

This chain links TRBV12-5 with TRBJ1-6, with TRBD1 matching over 8 bases. The V gene's germline CDR1 is LGHNT and CDR2 FRNRAP. Trimming cost V 0 bases and J 6 bases; bases outside gene matches: 7. This CDR3 is 17 amino acids long. This chain's CDR3 is CASGLVLGRGLNSPLHF. CDR3 nucleotides: TGTGCTAGTGGTTTGGTACTCGGCAGGGGGCTTAATTCACCCCTCCACTTT.

The chain has TRBV30 and TRBJ2-3; TRBD2 aligns across 9 bases. The CDR3 totals 15 residues. The trim removed 1 base at V and 0 bases at J, leaving 2 bases unmatched. CDR1 is GTSNPN and CDR2 is SVGIG in the germline V gene (reference sequence). The CDR3 is CAWSGTSGSTDTQYF. The CDR3, as DNA: TGTGCCTGGAGTGGCACTAGCGGGAGCACAGATACGCAGTATTTT. Full variable domain (rest looked up from reference TRBV30 and TRBJ2-3): SQTIHQWPATLVQPVGSPLSLECTVEGTSNPNLYWYRQAAGRGLQLLFYSVGIGQISSEVPQNLSASRPQDRQFILSSKKLLLSDSGFYLCAWSGTSGSTDTQYFGPGTRLTVL.

This clone was detected a few times. This chain uses TRBV2 with TRBJ2-7; 7 bases map to TRBD1. Germline CDR1 is SNHLY and CDR2 is FYNNEI. V lost 7 bases to trimming and J lost 7 bases; unmatched junction nucleotides: 7. The CDR3 has 12 residues. The CDR3 sequence is CASTSTGREQYV. The CDR3 bases are TGTGCCAGCACATCGACAGGGCGTGAGCAGTACGTC.

The V call is TRBV4-1, the J call TRBJ1-5; 8 nucleotides agree with TRBD1. The CDR3 runs 16 residues. The germline gives CDR1 MGHRA, CDR2 YSYEKL. V lost 0 bases, J lost 1 base, and 2 bases stayed unmatched. Here the CDR3 reads CASSQDNRGSNQPQHF. In nucleotides, the CDR3 is TGCGCCAGCAGCCAAGACAACAGGGGGAGCAATCAGCCCCAGCATTTT.

CDR3 nucleotides: TGTGCCACAAGACTAGCGGGGGGAAACGGGGAGCTGTTTTTT. Translating it yields CATRLAGGNGELFF. The chain uses TRBV5-4 and TRBJ2-2, with 13 bases aligning to TRBD2. Per germline, CDR1 SGHNT and CDR2 YYREEE (reference sequence). V dropped 9 bases and J dropped 7; count of bases not matched to a gene: 6. The CDR3 is made up of 14 amino acids.

The rearrangement links TRBV19 to TRBJ1-1; 9 bases line up with TRBD1. Per germline, CDR1 LNHDA and CDR2 SQIVND (reference sequence). J was trimmed by 2 bases and V by 5 bases; bases with no gene match: 3. The CDR3 sequence is 14 residues long. The CDR3 region is CASSLGQGNTEAFF. CDR3 sequence (DNA): TGTGCCAGTAGTTTGGGACAGGGCAACACTGAAGCTTTCTTT.

This chain joins TRBV28 and TRBJ1-2, with D uncertain. The CDR3 length is 14 residues. With 4 bases removed from V and 8 bases from J, the gap between germline ends came to 17 bases. In germline, CDR1 is MDHEN, CDR2 SYDVKM. The CDR3 bases are TGTGCCAGCAGTTCTTTTTTGAGACTAGGCGGCTACACCTTC. Its protein product is CASSSFLRLGGYTF.

The chain recombines TRBV6-1 with TRBJ1-5; 8 bases align to TRBD1. This CDR3 region has 14 residues. Germline V gene lookup returns CDR1 MNHNS and CDR2 SASEGT. The ends lost 3 bases at V and 4 bases at J; junction bases unmatched: 2. Here the CDR3 reads CASSEGQENQPQHF. In nucleotides, the CDR3 is TGTGCCAGCAGTGAGGGACAGGAGAATCAGCCCCAGCATTTT.

This clone has more than one count but fewer than ten. V usage is TRBV18 and J usage is TRBJ2-2; 7 nucleotides match TRBD2. Germline assignment: CDR1 KGHSH and CDR2 LQKENI. The CDR3 has 16 amino acids. After removal of 2 bases from V and 1 base from J, the junction contained 4 bases not matched to a gene. The CDR3, as DNA: TGTGCCAGCTCACCAGGCGGGGGTGTGAACACCGGGGAGCTGTTTTTT. Its translation: CASSPGGGVNTGELFF.

The chain links TRBV4-1 to TRBJ2-4; 9 bases agree with TRBD1. Germline loops: CDR1 MGHRA, CDR2 YSYEKL. This CDR3 region has 20 residues. V gave up 2 bases and J gave up 0 bases; unmatched junction bases: 14. The CDR3 loop reads CASSQQKQGALILAKNIQYF. The CDR3 DNA sequence: TGCGCCAGCAGCCAACAAAAACAGGGGGCTTTGATCCTAGCCAAAAACATTCAGTACTTC.

Only a few counts were recorded for this clone. This sequence joins TRBV29-1 and TRBJ2-7; D remains ambiguous. The CDR3 sequence is 12 residues long. Deletions cut 3 bases from V and 1 base from J, with 7 bases between. Germline V gene lookup returns CDR1 SQVTM and CDR2 ANQGSEA. The CDR3 DNA reads TGCAGCGTTGAGGCGGCGTCCTACGAGCAGTACTTC. Protein sequence: CSVEAASYEQYF.

V usage is TRBV7-7 and J usage is TRBJ2-5, with 8 positions matching TRBD2. Germline V gives CDR1 SSHAT, CDR2 FNYEAQ (reference sequence). The CDR3 runs to 16 residues. Trimming took 1 base from V and 5 from J; bases not matched to a gene: 9. CDR3 amino acids: CASSLGGRGGGETQYF. The DNA of the CDR3 is TGTGCCAGCAGCTTAGGAGGTCGGGGGGGCGGTGAGACCCAGTACTTC. Using reference TRBV7-7 and TRBJ2-5 for the parts outside the CDR3, the full variable domain is GAGVSQSPRYKVTKRGQDVTLRCDPISSHATLYWYQQALGQGPEFLTYFNYEAQPDKSGLPSDRFSAERPEGSISTLTIQRTEQRDSAMYRCASSLGGRGGGETQYFGPGTRLLVL.

As regards this clone: Different DNA sequences within this sample yield the same CDR3. This CDR3 is CASSDRPGQGRNEQFF. The CDR3 nucleotides read TGTGCCAGCAGTGACAGACCGGGACAGGGGAGGAATGAGCAGTTCTTC. J is TRBJ2-1 and V is TRBV6-1; the match to TRBD1 covers 10 bases. Per germline, CDR1 MNHNS and CDR2 SASEGT. The CDR3 runs 16 residues. The junction had 9 bases not matched to a gene; V was cut back by 3 bases and J by 7 bases.

The chain employs TRBV4-1 and TRBJ2-3, with 7 bases matching TRBD1. Trimming cost V 4 bases and J 3 bases; bases outside gene matches: 4. The germline gives CDR1 MGHRA, CDR2 YSYEKL. CDR3 size: 14 residues. This CDR3 is CASSPGTVTDTQYF. In DNA, the CDR3 is TGCGCCAGCAGCCCCGGGACAGTGACAGATACGCAGTATTTT.

The chain employs TRBV7-9 and TRBJ2-2; the match to TRBD2 covers 9 bases. Germline V gives CDR1 SEHNR, CDR2 FQNEAQ (reference sequence). The CDR3 length is 17 residues. J gave up 1 base and V 4 bases, and 7 bases lay outside the gene matches. The CDR3 nucleotides are TGTGCCAGCAGCTCTTTGCGGGGGGGAATGAACACCGGGGAGCTGTTTTTT. Translating it yields CASSSLRGGMNTGELFF.

This chain connects TRBV19 to TRBJ1-1; D might be TRBD1 (6 bases). V dropped 7 bases and J dropped 0 bases, with 15 bases sitting between them. Germline V gene data show CDR1 as LNHDA and CDR2 as SQIVND (reference sequence). The CDR3 is 15 amino acids. The CDR3: CASKVQGLMNTEAFF. The CDR3 bases are TGTGCCAGTAAGGTACAGGGCCTAATGAACACTGAAGCTTTCTTT.

The chain combines TRBV18 with TRBJ2-7, with 15 bases aligning to TRBD2. The V segment lost 6 bases and the J segment 1 base; nucleotides outside the gene matches: 1. Looked up from germline, CDR1 is KGHSH and CDR2 is LQKENI. There are 15 residues in the CDR3. CDR3 bases: TGTGCCAGCTCGGGGACTAGCGGGGGGTCCTACGAGCAGTACTTC. Translating gives CASSGTSGGSYEQYF.

The gene calls are TRBV7-6 and TRBJ2-3; TRBD2 matches at 14 bases. The germline V gene encodes CDR1 SGHVS and CDR2 FNYEAQ. CDR3 length: 18 amino acids. Trimming at V came to 4 bases and at J to 0 bases, leaving 6 bases not matched to a gene. The CDR3 protein is CASSSGTSGGSSTDTQYF. The DNA of the CDR3 is TGTGCCAGCAGCTCCGGGACTAGCGGGGGCTCTAGCACAGATACGCAGTATTTT.

This clone appeared a few times. The chain joins TRBV7-3 to TRBJ2-3; D unresolved. Trimming removed 5 bases at V and 2 bases at J, with 8 bases between. The CDR3 sequence is 13 residues long. Germline CDR1 SGHTA, CDR2 FQGTGA. The CDR3 coding sequence is TGTGCCAGCAGCCCGGTCTTCACAGATACGCAGTATTTT. Its translation: CASSPVFTDTQYF.

This clone was found a few times. The chain links TRBV5-6 to TRBJ2-7; D is undetermined. CDR1 is SGHDT and CDR2 is YYEEEE in the germline V gene. The CDR3 sequence is 12 residues long. Trimming pared 3 bases from V and 2 bases from J, leaving 6 bases between. CDR3 DNA: TGTGCCAGCAGCTCAGAAGCCTACGAGCAGTACTTC. This gives the protein CASSSEAYEQYF.

This chain joins TRBV4-1 and TRBJ2-3, with D tentatively TRBD2 (7 bases). Per germline, CDR1 MGHRA and CDR2 YSYEKL. V shed 1 base and J shed 2 bases, with 13 bases lying between them. The CDR3 loop spans 16 amino acids. The CDR3 loop reads CASSQGLGGATDTQYF. CDR3 sequence (DNA): TGCGCCAGCAGCCAAGGGCTAGGGGGGGCCACAGATACGCAGTATTTT.

The chain links TRBV18 to TRBJ1-6; D remains ambiguous. The V gene's germline CDR1 is KGHSH and CDR2 LQKENI. This CDR3 has 18 residues. With 3 bases removed from V and 3 bases from J, the gap between germline ends came to 18 bases. CDR3 nucleotides: TGTGCCAGCTCACCTACCAACCCCGTGGGGAGCTATAATTCACCCCTCCACTTT. Its translation: CASSPTNPVGSYNSPLHF.

The chain has TRBV11-3 and TRBJ2-2, with TRBD2 as a possible D gene (7 bases). Per the germline V gene, CDR1 is SGHNT and CDR2 is YENEEA. V lost 3 bases and J lost 4, with 12 bases in between. The CDR3 spans 15 residues. The CDR3 sequence is CASSFEGGGTGELFF. Here the CDR3 DNA reads TGTGCCAGCAGCTTCGAAGGGGGGGGCACCGGGGAGCTGTTTTTT. Drawing the rest from reference TRBV11-3 and TRBJ2-2, the complete variable domain is EAGVVQSPRYKIIEKKQPVAFWCNPISGHNTLYWYLQNLGQGPELLIRYENEEAVDDSQLPKDRFSAERLKGVDSTLKIQPAELGDSAVYLCASSFEGGGTGELFFGEGSRLTVL.

This clone was found a few times. V and J are TRBV11-2 and TRBJ2-7; the match to TRBD1 covers 7 bases. CDR1 SGHAT and CDR2 FQNNGV come from the germline V gene. The V and J ends lost 2 bases and 3 bases, in that order; junction bases with no gene match: 4. The CDR3 is made up of 14 amino acids. The CDR3 sequence is CASSLSSGGYEQYV. In DNA form, the CDR3 reads TGTGCCAGCAGCTTATCTTCAGGGGGCTACGAGCAGTACGTC.

V gene TRBV7-2 combines with J gene TRBJ2-1; no definite D call. The CDR3 is 13 amino acids. CDR1 and CDR2 from the germline V gene are SGHTA and FQGNSA. V was shortened by 2 bases and J by 4 bases, with 6 bases between the two germline ends. For the CDR3, the DNA is TGTGCCAGCAGCTTAACAGAATACAATGAGCAGTTCTTC. It yields the protein CASSLTEYNEQFF. Together with reference TRBV7-2 and TRBJ2-1, the CDR3 gives the full variable domain: GAGVSQSPSNKVTEKGKDVELRCDPISGHTALYWYRQSLGQGLEFLIYFQGNSAPDKSGLPSDRFSAERTGGSVSTLTIQRTQQEDSAVYLCASSLTEYNEQFFGPGTRLTVL.

The chain is built from TRBV6-6 and TRBJ2-5; D might be TRBD1 (5 bases). Germline-derived CDR1 and CDR2 are MNHNY and SVGAGI (reference sequence). The CDR3 has 11 residues. The V end was cut by 8 bases, the J end by 5 bases, with 9 bases between. DNA of the CDR3: TGTGCCAGCGAATACAGGGAGACCCAGTACTTC. This encodes CASEYRETQYF.

This clone was recorded a few times. The chain combines TRBV12-5 with TRBJ1-1; D gene ambiguous. The CDR3 is made up of 15 amino acids. Trimming took 3 bases from V and 1 from J, leaving 12 bases between them. Germline V CDR1 and CDR2: LGHNT, FRNRAP. CDR3 amino acids: CASGFPTEKNTEAFF. The CDR3 nucleotides read TGTGCTAGTGGTTTTCCAACAGAGAAGAACACTGAAGCTTTCTTT. Looking up the rest from reference TRBV12-5 and TRBJ1-1 gives the full variable domain: DARVTQTPRHKVTEMGQEVTMRCQPILGHNTVFWYRQTMMQGLELLAYFRNRAPLDDSGMPKDRFSAEMPDATLATLKIQPSEPRDSAVYFCASGFPTEKNTEAFFGQGTRLTVV.